This TCR beta chain was identified during a study of regulatory T cells in long-lasting Graves disease. Libraries of TCR beta came from iRepertoire HTBI primers plus Arm-PCR of CDR3 regions. MiXCR was run by TCRdb on the multiplex PCR reads, yielding one entry per CDR3 protein. The sample gives roughly 300,000 distinct CDR3 sequences, about 20% of which show up once; 25% to 35% is in the top ten. Time point noted: persistent/refractory GD, antithyroid drugs over 5 years with positive TRAb. PBMC-derived RNA was used for the TCR library. Trimming shortened V by 0 bases and J by 2 bases, and 11 bases separated the two germline ends. The germline V gene encodes CDR1 MNHEY and CDR2 SVGAGI. CDR3 length equals 15 residues. On this clonotype itself: The antigen is not known.

Study outcomes and limitations: Researchers examined only peripheral blood and not thyroid tissue. Persistent patients shared about 3,000 public clonotypes among themselves. Newly diagnosed patients shared fewer, at about 890. It was in persistent disease that TRBV28, TRBJ1-2 and TRBJ2-5 were favored. Persistent Graves' patients showed reduced TCR diversity versus newly diagnosed patients.

This specimen consisted of peripheral blood mononuclear cells (PBMCs), obtained when the disease was refractory, from a patient treated with antithyroid drugs. This clonotype was obtained from a female donor with Graves disease. The chain has TRBV6-5 and TRBJ2-7; TRBD1 might be the D (5 bases). The CDR3 DNA reads TGTGCCAGCAGTTACTCGACCCAGGGCCCCTACGAGCAGTACTTC. This sequence encodes CASSYSTQGPYEQYF.